This TCR beta chain derives from a study of T-cell memory formation after mild COVID-19. As for the study in general: Among the donors, TCR clusters were largely specific to each donor. Broader study findings: A second wave expanding day 15 to 37 was CD4+-biased; contracting clones were balanced. Pre-infection memory carried some responding clones, suggesting that cross-reactive memory joined.

Constant-segment-primed 5'RACE gave TCR alpha and TCR beta cDNA libraries with sample barcodes and UMIs. TCRdb processed the 5' RACE reads anew with MiXCR; each CDR3 protein has one entry. The sample yields about 410,000 distinct CDR3 sequences, around 22% seen once. In its sample, this clonotype was seen a few times. Its antigen is as yet unknown. This CDR3 region has 13 residues. Germline lookup yields CDR1 SGHTA and CDR2 FQGNSA. V gave up 6 bases and J gave up 4 bases, with 11 bases separating them. This chain joins TRBV7-2 and TRBJ2-3, with D perhaps assigned TRBD1 or TRBD2 (5 bases each). The sequence was obtained from an adult woman who had mild COVID-19 (a few samples of this study predate the infection). Cell type and time point are not known. Sequencing used PBMCs or a T cell subset sorted from them (not recorded which). Here the CDR3 reads CASRREGPDTQYF. CDR3 bases: TGTGCCAGCAGACGAGAGGGGCCAGATACGCAGTATTTT. Full variable domain (missing parts from reference TRBV7-2 and TRBJ2-3): GAGVSQSPSNKVTEKGKDVELRCDPISGHTALYWYRQSLGQGLEFLIYFQGNSAPDKSGLPSDRFSAERTGGSVSTLTIQRTQQEDSAVYLCASRREGPDTQYFGPGTRLTVL.